Following are 22 T cell receptor beta chains from one sample sequenced in a study of cytomegalovirus exposure and HLA in healthy donors (dated by TCRdb to the late 2010s). The receptor library was made with the immunoSEQ multiplex PCR assay. The multiplex PCR relied on a mix of 60 forward primers for TCR Vbeta segments and 13 reverse primers for TCR Jbeta segments. What TCRdb holds here is the immuneACCESS table cut down to in-frame rearrangements. Part of the clones is not present; checked against another copy, under half of the missing clones reflect an unresolved V gene, and the others are unexplained. This sample gives 99,000 or so clones in total; 60% to 85% of them show up just once. The ten largest account for roughly 8.6% of the sample. The material sequenced was PBMCs. The receptors were gathered from a woman aged 40 to 50 in good health and CMV-seropositive.

The chain recombines TRBV27 with TRBJ2-1; D not resolved. From germline, CDR1 is MNHEY and CDR2 SMNVEV (reference sequence). V was trimmed by 6 bases and J by 7 bases, leaving 13 bases between them. The CDR3 is made up of 13 amino acids. CDR3 in amino acids: CASRPPLRNEQFF. The CDR3 nucleotides read TGTGCCAGCAGACCCCCCTTGCGAAATGAGCAGTTCTTC.

The chain has TRBV9 and TRBJ2-3, with 10 bases identical to TRBD2. The CDR3 length is 14 residues. Trimming cost V 6 bases and J 2 bases; bases outside gene matches: 3. Germline values: CDR1 SGDLS, CDR2 YYNGEE. The CDR3 coding sequence is TGTGCCAGCAAAGCGGGGGGGATCACAGATACGCAGTATTTT. This codes for CASKAGGITDTQYF.

This clone came up a few times. The genes are TRBV29-1 and TRBJ1-1; D unclear. This CDR3 has 14 amino acids. The germline V gene encodes CDR1 SQVTM and CDR2 ANQGSEA. Trimming removed 0 bases from V and 1 base from J, with 9 bases in between. The CDR3 nucleotides are TGCAGCGTTGAAGACAGTTGGTCGAACACTGAAGCTTTCTTT. The encoded protein is CSVEDSWSNTEAFF.

CDR3 sequence: CASSLYGGASTDTQYF. The CDR3 DNA is TGCGCCAGCAGCTTGTACGGCGGAGCTTCCACAGATACGCAGTATTTT. The gene calls are TRBV5-1 and TRBJ2-3; no definite D call. Trimming took off 1 base at V and 2 bases at J, with 14 bases between the two ends. Germline V gene sequence: CDR1 SGHRS, CDR2 YFSETQ. This CDR3 is built from 16 residues.

J is TRBJ1-1 and V is TRBV28; a weak D match, TRBD1 (5 bases). Between the trimmed V and J ends, which lost 7 bases and 3 bases, there was a span of 15 bases. The V gene's germline CDR1 is MDHEN and CDR2 SYDVKM. There are 14 residues in the CDR3. CDR3 sequence (DNA): TGTGCCAGCACCATCACGGGAGGGGACACTGAAGCTTTCTTT. Protein: CASTITGGDTEAFF.

The CDR3 DNA is TGTGCCAGCAGCTGGGACAGGGGTAGACACGACTATGGCTACACCTTC. This translates into CASSWDRGRHDYGYTF. This sequence joins TRBV4-2 and TRBJ1-2; 10 bases are a match to TRBD1. Germline V gives CDR1 LGHNA, CDR2 YNFKEQ. V lost 5 bases, J lost 3 bases, and 9 bases stayed unmatched. The CDR3 runs 16 residues.

The rearrangement links TRBV5-5 to TRBJ1-4; TRBD1 might be the D (5 bases). V lost 3 bases to trimming and J lost 5 bases, with 17 bases between them. CDR3 size: 16 residues. The V gene's germline CDR1 is SGHKS and CDR2 YYEKEE (reference sequence). The CDR3 protein is CASSSIGHGGNEKLFF. CDR3 bases: TGTGCCAGCAGCTCGATTGGACACGGGGGGAATGAAAAACTGTTTTTT.

The gene calls are TRBV2 and TRBJ2-3; 8 bases line up with TRBD1. This CDR3 has 16 amino acids. The trim removed 8 bases at V and 0 bases at J, leaving 10 bases unmatched. Germline V gives CDR1 SNHLY, CDR2 FYNNEI. CDR3 in DNA: TGTGCCAGCGGAGGACAGGGCGCCTTTAGCACAGATACGCAGTATTTT. Its translation is CASGGQGAFSTDTQYF.

This chain connects TRBV28 to TRBJ2-2; D is perhaps TRBD1 (5 bases). Germline assignment: CDR1 MDHEN and CDR2 SYDVKM. This CDR3 region has 19 residues. Deletions cut 4 bases from V and 0 bases from J, with 21 bases between. The CDR3 loop is CASSSYWVTGFTNTGELFF. The CDR3 DNA sequence: TGTGCCAGCAGTTCTTATTGGGTTACAGGTTTTACGAACACCGGGGAGCTGTTTTTT. Full variable domain (rest looked up from reference TRBV28 and TRBJ2-2): DVKVTQSSRYLVKRTGEKVFLECVQDMDHENMFWYRQDPGLGLRLIYFSYDVKMKEKGDIPEGYSVSREKKERFSLILESASTNQTSMYLCASSSYWVTGFTNTGELFFGEGSRLTVL.

The chain recombines TRBV7-9 with TRBJ2-5; 8 bases match TRBD1. After removal of 5 bases from V and 4 bases from J, the junction contained 9 bases not matched to a gene. Per germline, CDR1 SEHNR and CDR2 FQNEAQ (reference sequence). CDR3 length: 15 residues. DNA for the CDR3: TGTGCCAGCAGCCCCCCAGGGGGCCTTAGAGAGACCCAGTACTTC. It codes for CASSPPGGLRETQYF.

V and J are TRBV5-4 and TRBJ1-2; 11 bases fit TRBD1. The germline gives CDR1 SGHNT, CDR2 YYREEE (reference sequence). V lost 4 bases to trimming and J lost 8 bases; unmatched junction nucleotides: 13. The CDR3 extends over 16 amino acids. CDR3 sequence: CASSHGADRGLGGYTF. The CDR3 nucleotides read TGTGCCAGCAGCCATGGTGCGGACAGGGGGCTGGGGGGCTACACCTTC.

The chain links TRBV21-1 to TRBJ2-1; the table's D call TRBD1 went unverified against the DNA. TRBV21-1 is annotated as a pseudogene. This CDR3 spans 14 amino acids. CDR3 bases: TGTGCCAGCAGCAAAGGACAGACCCCTAGGGAGCAGTTCTTC. Its translation: CASSKGQTPREQFF.

This rearrangement joins TRBV5-4 to TRBJ1-1; D call uncertain. V dropped 0 bases and J dropped 4 bases, with 10 bases sitting between them. There are 14 residues in the CDR3. Germline-derived CDR1 and CDR2 are SGHNT and YYREEE (reference sequence). CDR3 residues: CASSLDISGTEAFF. CDR3 DNA sequence: TGTGCCAGCAGCTTGGATATTTCGGGCACTGAAGCTTTCTTT. Complete variable domain (other parts from reference TRBV5-4 and TRBJ1-1): ETGVTQSPTHLIKTRGQQVTLRCSSQSGHNTVSWYQQALGQGPQFIFQYYREEENGRGNFPPRFSGLQFPNYSSELNVNALELDDSALYLCASSLDISGTEAFFGQGTRLTVV.

J is TRBJ2-7 and V is TRBV18; TRBD1 matches 8 bases. This CDR3 has 17 residues. Germline V gene data show CDR1 as KGHSH and CDR2 as LQKENI. V shed 6 bases, J shed 3 bases, and the junction held 16 bases outside the gene matches. The DNA of the CDR3 is TGTGCCAGCTCCTCCGGACAGGGTAGACCGGGCCACTACGAGCAGTACTTC. It translates to CASSSGQGRPGHYEQYF.

The V and J genes are TRBV5-1 and TRBJ2-7; D is perhaps TRBD2 (6 bases). V shed 4 bases and J shed 5 bases, with 16 bases lying between them. The CDR3 sequence is 14 residues long. CDR1 is SGHRS, CDR2 YFSETQ, per germline. This chain's CDR3 is CASSVSGDDDEQYF. Here the CDR3 DNA reads TGCGCCAGCAGCGTATCGGGGGACGACGACGAGCAGTACTTC.

This chain links TRBV7-2 with TRBJ2-7; D is perhaps TRBD2 (6 bases). Looked up from germline, CDR1 is SGHTA and CDR2 is FQGNSA. The V end was cut by 8 bases, the J end by 13 bases, with 24 bases between. CDR3 size: 13 residues. CDR3 sequence reads: CASRDQAWGVQYF. Here the CDR3 DNA reads TGTGCCAGCCGAGACCAAGCGTGGGGGGTCCAATACTTC. The full variable domain, its missing parts supplied by reference TRBV7-2 and TRBJ2-7, is GAGVSQSPSNKVTEKGKDVELRCDPISGHTALYWYRQSLGQGLEFLIYFQGNSAPDKSGLPSDRFSAERTGGSVSTLTIQRTQQEDSAVYLCASRDQAWGVQYFGPGTRLTVT.

The chain uses TRBV7-8 and TRBJ2-3; 8 nucleotides match TRBD1. The ends lost 3 bases at V and 1 base at J; junction bases unmatched: 3. Germline values: CDR1 SGHVS, CDR2 FQNEAQ. The CDR3 loop spans 15 amino acids. CDR3 nucleotides: TGTGCCAGCAGCTTTTTGACAGGGGGCACAGATACGCAGTATTTT. Its protein product is CASSFLTGGTDTQYF.

The rearrangement uses TRBV7-3 and TRBJ2-5; weak D call: TRBD1 (6 bases). CDR1 is SGHTA, CDR2 FQGTGA, per germline. This CDR3 spans 17 amino acids. V lost 6 bases and J 7 bases, leaving 27 bases between the germline ends. The CDR3 DNA reads as TGTGCCAGCAGTGCCTCCGGGATTGGGGGCTCGCGCGGGACCCAGTACTTC. Protein sequence: CASSASGIGGSRGTQYF. The complete variable domain, with remaining parts taken from reference TRBV7-3 and TRBJ2-5, reads GAGVSQTPSNKVTEKGKYVELRCDPISGHTALYWYRQSLGQGPEFLIYFQGTGAADDSGLPNDRFFAVRPEGSVSTLKIQRTERGDSAVYLCASSASGIGGSRGTQYFGPGTRLLVL.

The chain recombines TRBV28 with TRBJ1-1; D is unclear. The ends were cut back, 10 bases at V and 1 base at J, with 19 bases in the middle. Germline assignment: CDR1 MDHEN and CDR2 SYDVKM. The CDR3 length is 15 residues. This chain's CDR3 is CAILSGGRPNTEAFF. CDR3 DNA sequence: TGTGCCATTCTATCCGGAGGGCGTCCGAACACTGAAGCTTTCTTT.

This chain uses TRBV6-4 with TRBJ2-5, with D possibly being TRBD2 (7 bases). The germline CDR1 and CDR2 sequences are MRHNA and SNTAGT. The V and J ends lost 5 bases and 10 bases respectively, with 17 bases between them. The CDR3 is made up of 13 amino acids. CDR3 DNA: TGTGCCAGCAGTCCTTGGAGGGGGGGTGACCAGTACTTC. Its translation is CASSPWRGGDQYF.

This rearrangement joins TRBV20-1 to TRBJ2-4; D ambiguous. Germline lookup yields CDR1 DFQATT and CDR2 SNEGSKA (reference sequence). V was clipped by 6 bases and J by 4 bases, with 7 bases between them. The CDR3 is made up of 11 amino acids. The CDR3 spells CSAGEKNIQYF. The CDR3 DNA sequence: TGCAGTGCCGGAGAGAAAAACATTCAGTACTTC.

The rearrangement uses TRBV5-4 and TRBJ1-1, with D uncertain. Germline CDR1 and CDR2: SGHNT and YYREEE (reference sequence). The V end was cut by 0 bases, the J end by 4 bases, with 13 bases between. The CDR3 length is 15 residues. The chain's CDR3 is CASSLDPGRGTEAFF. For the CDR3, the DNA is TGTGCCAGCAGCTTGGATCCGGGGAGAGGCACTGAAGCTTTCTTT. Variable domain in full (rest from reference TRBV5-4 and TRBJ1-1): ETGVTQSPTHLIKTRGQQVTLRCSSQSGHNTVSWYQQALGQGPQFIFQYYREEENGRGNFPPRFSGLQFPNYSSELNVNALELDDSALYLCASSLDPGRGTEAFFGQGTRLTVV.